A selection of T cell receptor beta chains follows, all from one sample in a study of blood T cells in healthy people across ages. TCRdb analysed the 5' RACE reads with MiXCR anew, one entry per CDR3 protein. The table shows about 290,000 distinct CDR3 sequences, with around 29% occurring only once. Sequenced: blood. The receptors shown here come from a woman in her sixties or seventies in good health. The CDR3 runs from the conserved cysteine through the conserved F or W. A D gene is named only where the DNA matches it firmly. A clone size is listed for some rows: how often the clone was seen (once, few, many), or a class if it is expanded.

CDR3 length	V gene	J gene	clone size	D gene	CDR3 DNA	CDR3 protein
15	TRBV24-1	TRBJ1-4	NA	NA	TGTGCCACCAGTGATGCCCGGAGTCATAATGAAAAACTGTTTTTT	CATSDARSHNEKLFF
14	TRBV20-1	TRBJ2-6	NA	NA	TGCAGTGCCCCCGCACTAAGAGGGGCCAACGTCCTGACTTTC	CSAPALRGANVLTF
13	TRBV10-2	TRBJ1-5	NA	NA	TGCGCCAGCTGCCGGGACATCGATCAGCCCCAGCATTTT	CASCRDIDQPQHF
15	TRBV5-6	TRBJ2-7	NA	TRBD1	TGTGCCAGCAGCCTTCCGGGACAGGACTTGTACGAGCAGTACTTC	CASSLPGQDLYEQYF
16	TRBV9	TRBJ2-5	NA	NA	TGTGCCAGCAGCGTTGGAGGGACGGGGAGACAAGAGACCCAGTACTTC	CASSVGGTGRQETQYF
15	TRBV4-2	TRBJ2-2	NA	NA	TGTGCCAGCAGCCAACTAGACTCCCTCACCGGGGAGCTGTTTTTT	CASSQLDSLTGELFF
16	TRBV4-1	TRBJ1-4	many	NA	TGCGCCAGCAGCCAAGACACACCAGCAACTAATGAAAAACTGTTTTTT	CASSQDTPATNEKLFF
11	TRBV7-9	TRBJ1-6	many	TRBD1	TGTGCCAGCAGCGCGGGACAGCCCCTCCACTTT	CASSAGQPLHF
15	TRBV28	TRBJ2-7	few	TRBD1	TGTGCCAGCAGTTCAACACAGGGGATCCGTTACGAGCAGTACTTC	CASSSTQGIRYEQYF
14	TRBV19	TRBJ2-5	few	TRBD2	TGTGCCAGGACCGGGGGGTCCCTTCAAGAGACCCAGTACTTC	CARTGGSLQETQYF
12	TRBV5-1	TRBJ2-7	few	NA	TGCGCCAGCCGGGACACATCCTACGAGCAGTACTTC	CASRDTSYEQYF
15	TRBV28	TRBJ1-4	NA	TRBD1	TGTGCCAGCAGTTTATCGGACAGGGGTCGTGAAAAACTGTTTTTT	CASSLSDRGREKLFF
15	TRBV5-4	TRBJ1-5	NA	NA	TGTGCCAGCAGCTTGAACAGCCTACCCAATCAGCCCCAGCATTTT	CASSLNSLPNQPQHF
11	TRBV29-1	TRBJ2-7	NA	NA	TGCAGCGTTGAAGACCCGCTCGAGCAGTACTTC	CSVEDPLEQYF
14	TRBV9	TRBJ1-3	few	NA	TGTGCCAGCAGCGGGGCGGCCAAAGGAAACACCATATATTTT	CASSGAAKGNTIYF
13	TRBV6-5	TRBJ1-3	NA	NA	TGTGCCAGCGCGTACCTCTCTGGAAACACCATATATTTT	CASAYLSGNTIYF
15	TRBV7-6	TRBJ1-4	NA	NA	TGTGCCAGCAGTCCTTCGACAGGATCGAATGAAAAACTGTTTTTT	CASSPSTGSNEKLFF
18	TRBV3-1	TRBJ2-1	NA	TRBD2	TGTGCCTGCAGCCAAGATTGGGCGGGAGGGTCATCCTACAATGAGCAGTTCTTC	CACSQDWAGGSSYNEQFF
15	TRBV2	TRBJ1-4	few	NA	TGTGCCAGCAGTGAAGTTGGGGGACCTAATGAAAAACTGTTTTTT	CASSEVGGPNEKLFF
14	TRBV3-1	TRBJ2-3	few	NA	TGTGCCAGCAGCCAAAGGGGTCACACAGATACGCAGTATTTT	CASSQRGHTDTQYF
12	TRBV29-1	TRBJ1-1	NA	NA	TGCAGCGTTGAAGACGGGAACACTGAAGCTTTCTTT	CSVEDGNTEAFF
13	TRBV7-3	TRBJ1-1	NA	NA	TGTGCCAGCAGCCGCAGGGCGGACACTGAAGCTTTCTTT	CASSRRADTEAFF
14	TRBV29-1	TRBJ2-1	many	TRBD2	TGCAGCGTTCCGGGACTAGCGGCCTACAATGAGCAGTTCTTC	CSVPGLAAYNEQFF
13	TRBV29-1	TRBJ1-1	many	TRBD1	TGCAGCGCACCCAAGGGGGCGGGCACTGAAGCTTTCTTT	CSAPKGAGTEAFF
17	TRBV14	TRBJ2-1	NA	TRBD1	TGTGCCAGCAGCCAAGATGGTGGGACAGTCTCCTACAATGAGCAGTTCTTC	CASSQDGGTVSYNEQFF
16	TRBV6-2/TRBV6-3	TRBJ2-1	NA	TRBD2	TGTGCCAGCAGATTATTCGGGACTAGCGGGAGCAATGAGCAGTTCTTC	CASRLFGTSGSNEQFF
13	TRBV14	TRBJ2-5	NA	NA	TGTGCCAGCAGTCGGATACTACAAGAGACCCAGTACTTC	CASSRILQETQYF